This TCR beta chain came from a study of T cells in Graves' hyperthyroidism and ophthalmopathy. TCR beta CDR3 regions were amplified from RNA. A first-round RT-PCR of the TCR CDR3 used the HTBI primer set. Each CDR3 protein gets one entry after TCRdb re-called the multiplex PCR reads with MiXCR. This table has around 760,000 distinct CDR3 sequences, 35% appearing once. Study-wide points: Ophthalmopathy, which appeared later, was predicted by the model a median approximately 6.7 months before onset.

CDR3 length: 16 amino acids. From germline, CDR1 is MNHEY and CDR2 SVGAGI. The V end was cut by 6 bases, the J end by 2 bases, with 17 bases between. Diagnosis relied on clinical symptoms, serum thyroxine and TRAb, thyroid ultrasound and orbital computed tomography. Worth noting for this clonotype: Its specificity is unknown.

This clonotype was sampled from a woman between 40 and 50 years old with Graves' hyperthyroidism. The J gene is TRBJ1-5, the V gene TRBV6-5; D call uncertain. Material: blood. This chain's CDR3 is CASSDTPRGRNQPQHF. For the CDR3, the DNA is TGTGCCAGCAGCGACACGCCACGAGGGCGCAATCAGCCCCAGCATTTT.